This T cell receptor (beta chain) is drawn from a study of T cell responses to AZD1222 COVID-19 vaccine. Broader study findings: Vaccine-related CD4 TCRs covered spike, predominating at 160-218 and 743-854. Baseline serostatus was positive in only six AZD1222 recipients. A mostly white British donor set with more females was recruited, and clonal diversity was possibly underestimated. Unmutated variant regions reportedly attract nearly half of all spike-specific TCRs.

The CDR3 runs to 20 residues. In the case of this clone: The antigen is undetermined.

TCRdb's table, derived via immunoSEQ multiplex PCR, lists solely in-frame clones and lacks some. The data show some 89,000 clones, around 89% seen once. The chain is built from TRBV12-2 and TRBJ2-1; the D call in the table, TRBD1, was not verified against the DNA. TRBV12-2 is marked as a pseudogene. The receptor was derived from an adult in good health. Source: peripheral blood, taken on day 0 of MenACWY control vaccination. Here the CDR3 reads CASRSNPGQGHTIAYNEQFF. The CDR3 DNA follows: TGTGCAAGTCGCTCAAATCCGGGACAGGGGCACACTATCGCCTACAATGAGCAGTTCTTC.